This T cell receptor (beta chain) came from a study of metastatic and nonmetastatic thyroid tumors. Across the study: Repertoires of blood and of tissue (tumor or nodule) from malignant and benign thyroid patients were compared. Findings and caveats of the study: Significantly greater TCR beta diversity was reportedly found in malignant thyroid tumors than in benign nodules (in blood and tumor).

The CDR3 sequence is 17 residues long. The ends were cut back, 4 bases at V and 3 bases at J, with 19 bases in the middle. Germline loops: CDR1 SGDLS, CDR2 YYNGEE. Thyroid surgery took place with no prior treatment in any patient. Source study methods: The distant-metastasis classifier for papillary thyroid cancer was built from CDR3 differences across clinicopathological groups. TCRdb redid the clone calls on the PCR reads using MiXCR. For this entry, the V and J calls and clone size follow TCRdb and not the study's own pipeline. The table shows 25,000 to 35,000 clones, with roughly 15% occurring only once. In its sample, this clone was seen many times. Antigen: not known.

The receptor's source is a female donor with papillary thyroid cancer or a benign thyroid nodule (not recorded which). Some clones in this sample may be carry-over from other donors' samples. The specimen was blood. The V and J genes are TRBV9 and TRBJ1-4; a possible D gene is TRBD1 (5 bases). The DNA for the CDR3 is TGTGCCAGCAGCCCATCCGGGGGAAGGGCGGCTAATGAAAAACTGTTTTTT. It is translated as CASSPSGGRAANEKLFF.